This section outlines one T cell receptor beta chain sequence together with its context. Additional DNA sequences in this sample encode the identical CDR3. The V gene lost 3 bases and the J gene lost 4 bases, with 7 bases spanning the gap. The CDR3 runs to 13 residues. Germline-derived CDR1 and CDR2 are MDHEN and SYDVKM. The data belong to a study of control samples from healthy donors and cancer patients. Clones were sequenced by immunoSEQ multiplex PCR, and TCRdb holds only the in-frame ones, with some missing. The sample lists about 71,000 clones; nearly 90% were seen once. The chain has TRBV28 and TRBJ1-3, with D unclear. This TCR came from a man aged 55-75 years with lung cancer. Input material: PBMCs. In nucleotides, the CDR3 is TGTGCCAGCAGTTTCGGGTCCGGAAACACCATATATTTT. Translating gives CASSFGSGNTIYF.